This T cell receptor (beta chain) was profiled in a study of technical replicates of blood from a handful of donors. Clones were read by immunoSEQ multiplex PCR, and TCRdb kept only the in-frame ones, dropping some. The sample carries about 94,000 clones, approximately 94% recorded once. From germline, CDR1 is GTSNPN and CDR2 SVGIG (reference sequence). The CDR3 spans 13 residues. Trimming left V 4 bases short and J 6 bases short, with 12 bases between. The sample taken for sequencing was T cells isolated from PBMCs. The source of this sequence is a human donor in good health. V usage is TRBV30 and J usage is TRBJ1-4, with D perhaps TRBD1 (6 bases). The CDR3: CAWNTGYHEKLFF. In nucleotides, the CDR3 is TGTGCCTGGAACACAGGGTATCATGAAAAACTGTTTTTT.